This T cell receptor (beta chain) was recovered during a study of T cells in Graves' hyperthyroidism and ophthalmopathy. Whole-study findings and limits: Ophthalmopathy cases were set apart from stable hyperthyroidism by a 13 V-J model.

Absence of ophthalmopathy progression within 18 months defined stable Graves' hyperthyroidism. Diagnoses used clinical symptoms, serum thyroxine and TRAb, thyroid ultrasound and orbital computed tomography. Amplification targeted TCR beta CDR3 regions from RNA transcripts. The HTBI primer set served for first-round RT-PCR of the TCR CDR3. A single record per CDR3 protein comes from TCRdb applying MiXCR to the multiplex PCR reads. The sample has approximately 640,000 distinct CDR3 sequences; 15% to 20% are singletons. CDR3 length: 14 residues. V lost 2 bases and J lost 3, with 8 bases in between. The table lists this clonotype with many counts. The antigen remains unidentified.

The chain is built from TRBV12-3 or TRBV12-4 and TRBJ1-5; D is ambiguous. Source material: blood. The receptor was isolated from a woman aged 30 to 39 with Graves' hyperthyroidism. The CDR3 DNA follows: TGTGCCAGCAGTTTATGGCCCGTCAATCAGCCCCAGCATTTT. It yields the protein CASSLWPVNQPQHF.